These T cell receptor beta chains were read from a single sample in a study of cytomegalovirus exposure and HLA in healthy donors. Assay: immunoSEQ multiplex PCR; the TCRdb copy retains only in-frame clones and omits some. This repertoire shows about 180,000 clones, approximately 88% found once; its top ten account for 1.2%. The sequenced material came from PBMCs. The receptor source for this set is a boy between 2 and 10 years old in good health and CMV-seronegative. CDR3s include the opening cysteine and the closing phenylalanine or tryptophan. The D gene is left open where the match is weak. The size field is filled for only some rows; it gives once, few, many or a size class.

clone size	V gene	D gene	CDR3 length	J gene	CDR3 protein	CDR3 DNA
.	TRBV6-5	TRBD1	14	TRBJ1-2	CASSLLGQGQTYTF	TGTGCCAGCAGTCTCCTCGGACAGGGGCAAACCTACACCTTC
.	TRBV7-2	.	15	TRBJ2-7	CASSLAYPTGYEQYF	TGTGCCAGCAGCTTAGCATACCCAACGGGTTACGAGCAGTACTTC
.	TRBV15	TRBD1	14	TRBJ2-2	CATSRYRGSGELFF	TGTGCCACCAGCAGATACAGGGGGTCCGGGGAGCTGTTTTTT
.	TRBV6-5	.	14	TRBJ1-2	CASSGGSQDYGYTF	TGTGCCAGCAGTGGGGGCAGTCAGGACTATGGCTACACCTTC
.	TRBV18	TRBD2	14	TRBJ2-3	CASSPSGSTDTQYF	TGTGCCAGCTCACCTAGCGGGAGCACAGATACGCAGTATTTT
.	TRBV30	.	13	TRBJ1-3	CAWRGTPGNTIYF	TGTGCCTGGAGGGGGACACCTGGAAACACCATATATTTT
.	TRBV28	.	15	TRBJ2-2	CASSSLSQNTGELFF	TGTGCCAGCAGTTCCCTTAGTCAGAACACCGGGGAGCTGTTTTTT
.	TRBV14	.	17	TRBJ2-4	CASTKNLRAGAKNIQYF	TGTGCCAGCACCAAGAACTTGAGAGCGGGAGCCAAAAACATTCAGTACTTC
.	TRBV30	.	13	TRBJ1-1	CAWSVDGGDEAFF	TGTGCCTGGAGTGTAGATGGAGGGGATGAAGCTTTCTTT
.	TRBV27	TRBD2	15	TRBJ2-1	CASWTSGRASDEQFF	TGTGCCAGTTGGACTAGCGGGAGGGCTTCGGATGAGCAGTTCTTC
.	TRBV6-6	.	13	TRBJ2-5	CASSRRESETQYF	TGTGCCAGCAGCCGCAGGGAATCGGAGACCCAGTACTTC
.	TRBV7-8	.	13	TRBJ2-1	CASSEAAYNEQFF	TGTGCCAGCAGCGAAGCGGCCTACAATGAGCAGTTCTTC
once	TRBV7-2	.	14	TRBJ2-7	CASSFLGVKYEQYF	TGTGCCAGCAGCTTTCTCGGTGTTAAGTACGAGCAGTACTTC
few	TRBV7-2	.	14	TRBJ1-1	CASSFSAGATEAFF	TGTGCCAGCAGCTTCTCCGCAGGGGCCACTGAAGCTTTCTTT
.	TRBV30	.	13	TRBJ2-7	CAWSVGRDYEQYF	TGTGCCTGGAGCGTAGGCAGGGACTACGAGCAGTACTTC
few	TRBV4-3	TRBD1	16	TRBJ2-2	CASSQSGTGDTGELFF	TGCGCCAGCAGCCAGTCCGGGACAGGGGACACCGGGGAGCTGTTTTTT
.	TRBV6-5	.	14	TRBJ1-1	CASSPGQSNTEAFF	TGTGCCAGCAGTCCTGGACAGTCGAACACTGAAGCTTTCTTT
.	TRBV5-4	.	13	TRBJ2-1	CASSFEGNRVIFF	TGTGCCAGCAGCTTCGAAGGCAACAGGGTGATTTTCTTC
.	TRBV7-9	.	11	TRBJ1-1	CASAENTEAFF	TGTGCCAGCGCAGAGAACACTGAAGCTTTCTTT
.	TRBV4-3	.	13	TRBJ1-2	CASSQIEGNGYTF	TGCGCCAGCAGCCAAATCGAGGGAAATGGCTACACCTTC
.	TRBV10-3	.	14	TRBJ2-5	CAISAGGNRETQYF	TGTGCCATCAGTGCAGGGGGGAATCGAGAGACCCAGTACTTC
.	TRBV29-1	TRBD2	14	TRBJ2-1	CSVAAAGVYNEQFF	TGCAGCGTCGCTGCAGCGGGAGTCTACAATGAGCAGTTCTTC
.	TRBV7-2	.	15	TRBJ1-6	CASSSFGQNNSPLHF	TGTGCCAGCAGCTCTTTCGGACAGAATAATTCACCCCTCCACTTT
once	TRBV5-1	.	15	TRBJ1-5	CASSLDTGSNQPQHF	TGCGCCAGCAGCTTGGATACGGGAAGCAATCAGCCCCAGCATTTT
once	TRBV7-9	.	15	TRBJ2-7	CASSPPGADFYEQYF	TGTGCCAGCAGCCCGCCAGGGGCGGACTTCTACGAGCAGTACTTC
.	TRBV30	.	14	TRBJ1-2	CAWNGGGTNYGYTF	TGTGCCTGGAACGGTGGCGGAACTAACTATGGCTACACCTTC
.	TRBV6-1	.	13	TRBJ1-1	CASSEAQNTEAFF	TGTGCCAGCAGTGAAGCTCAGAACACTGAAGCTTTCTTT
.	TRBV19	TRBD2	15	TRBJ2-5	CASSIGGLAGETQYF	TGTGCCAGTAGTATAGGGGGACTAGCGGGGGAGACCCAGTACTTC
.	TRBV27	.	14	TRBJ1-2	CASSFSYANYGYTF	TGTGCCAGCAGTTTTTCCTACGCTAACTATGGCTACACCTTC